Each of the 23 T cell receptor beta chains below was sequenced from the same sample in a study of blood T cell repertoires in COVID-19 (TCRdb year 2020). The library was generated by the immunoSEQ multiplex PCR assay. This immuneACCESS table, as held by TCRdb, lists in-frame sequences with V and J called but not all clones. Of the missing ones, under half trace to an unresolved V gene in checked studies; the others have no known cause. The sample yields roughly 400,000 clones; around 92% were counted once. The ten largest clones add up to approximately 1.5% of the sample. The specimen was PBMCs or T cells enriched from blood (not recorded which). Every receptor here comes from a woman younger than 45 who had recovered from COVID-19.

This clone appeared a single time. The chain employs TRBV5-1 and TRBJ1-3; 8 positions agree with TRBD1. The CDR3 sequence is 17 residues long. Trimming cost V 4 bases and J 0 bases; bases outside gene matches: 9. Germline V gene data show CDR1 as SGHRS and CDR2 as YFSETQ. The CDR3 DNA reads TGCGCCAGCAGCGTTACCGGGACAGGATACTCTGGAAACACCATATATTTT. This gives the protein CASSVTGTGYSGNTIYF.

This rearrangement joins TRBV5-1 to TRBJ2-7; possible D gene TRBD2, 6 bases. Germline V gene sequence: CDR1 SGHRS, CDR2 YFSETQ. The CDR3 is 14 amino acids. Trimming stripped 3 bases from V and 5 bases from J, with 15 bases between. The CDR3 region has the DNA TGCGCCAGCAGCTCTGGAGGGGCCCAACACGAGCAGTACTTC. This codes for CASSSGGAQHEQYF.

The CDR3: CAIFSQGGETQYF. The DNA of the CDR3 is TGTGCCATCTTCTCGCAGGGGGGAGAGACCCAGTACTTC. The chain recombines TRBV12-3 or TRBV12-4 with TRBJ2-5; TRBD1 is a possible D gene (7 bases). CDR3 length: 13 residues. Trimming pared 10 bases from V and 4 bases from J, leaving 16 bases between.

This clone has just one count. The chain is built from TRBV7-6 and TRBJ1-6, with a tentative D call TRBD1 (5 bases). Germline lookup yields CDR1 SGHVS and CDR2 FNYEAQ. Trimming stripped 5 bases from V and 4 bases from J, with 12 bases between. This CDR3 comprises 15 residues. CDR3 protein: CASSPRQQYNSPLHF. The CDR3 nucleotides are TGTGCCAGCAGCCCAAGACAGCAGTATAATTCACCCCTCCACTTT.

The chain has TRBV20-1 and TRBJ1-6; no clear D gene. The V end was cut by 0 bases, the J end by 15 bases, with 9 bases between. Germline CDR1 DFQATT, CDR2 SNEGSKA (reference sequence). This CDR3 region has 11 residues. CDR3 residues: CSARDLLHLHF. DNA of the CDR3: TGCAGTGCTAGAGATCTACTACACCTCCACTTT.

This clone was seen more than once but under ten times. The rearrangement links TRBV6-5 to TRBJ1-6; possibly TRBD1 for D (5 bases). CDR1 MNHEY and CDR2 SVGAGI come from the germline V gene. This CDR3 spans 15 amino acids. Trimming pared 7 bases from V and 12 bases from J, leaving 22 bases between. CDR3 DNA: TGTGCCAGCACCAAAAGGGCCCTGGGGGGTAGACCCCTCCACTTT. Residues: CASTKRALGGRPLHF.

A single count supports this clone. CDR3 region: CASSPLESGEQYF. As DNA, the CDR3 is TGTGCCAGCTCACCACTAGAGTCGGGAGAGCAGTACTTC. V and J are TRBV18 and TRBJ2-7; TRBD2 might be the D (5 bases). Germline CDR1 and CDR2: KGHSH and LQKENI. The V gene lost 1 base and the J gene lost 7 bases, with 11 bases spanning the gap. CDR3 length: 13 residues. The entire variable domain, with the rest obtained from reference TRBV18 and TRBJ2-7, is as follows: NAGVMQNPRHLVRRRGQEARLRCSPMKGHSHVYWYRQLPEEGLKFMVYLQKENIIDESGMPKERFSAEFPKEGPSILRIQQVVRGDSAAYFCASSPLESGEQYFGPGTRLTVT.

V and J are TRBV3-1 (or the pseudogene TRBV3-2) and TRBJ2-7; TRBD2 aligns across 10 bases. Trimming cost V 3 bases and J 1 base; bases outside gene matches: 3. The CDR3 runs 15 residues. CDR1 LGHDT and CDR2 YNNKEL come from the germline V gene (reference sequence). The CDR3 loop reads CASSHVAGGSYEQYF. The CDR3 coding sequence is TGTGCCAGCAGCCATGTAGCGGGAGGATCCTACGAGCAGTACTTC.

The gene calls are TRBV7-8 and TRBJ1-2, with 8 bases lining up with TRBD1. V trimming: 5 bases; J trimming: 7 bases; junction bases outside the gene matches: 6. The CDR3 extends over 13 amino acids. Looked up from germline, CDR1 is SGHVS and CDR2 is FQNEAQ. The CDR3 region has the DNA TGTGCCAGCAGCAAGGACAGGGTGTCTGGCTACACCTTC. The encoded protein is CASSKDRVSGYTF.

This chain uses TRBV7-6 with TRBJ1-3; 8 bases fit TRBD1. This CDR3 region has 15 residues. CDR1 and CDR2 (germline): SGHVS, FNYEAQ. J lost 3 bases, V lost 1 base, and 2 bases had no gene match. The CDR3 protein is CASSLVDRDGNTIYF. The CDR3 coding sequence is TGTGCCAGCAGCTTAGTGGACAGGGATGGAAACACCATATATTTT.

The chain is built from TRBV11-1 and TRBJ2-5; 13 bases agree with TRBD2. CDR3 length: 16 residues. Germline CDR1 is SGHAT and CDR2 is FQDESV (reference sequence). Unmatched junction bases numbered 7, after V lost 4 bases and J lost 5 bases. The CDR3 DNA follows: TGTGCCAGCAGCTCCAGACTAGCGGGGGGCCGGGAGACCCAGTACTTC. The encoded protein is CASSSRLAGGRETQYF.

The rearrangement uses TRBV7-9 and TRBJ2-7; 8 bases map to TRBD1. The CDR3 is 15 residues long. V was pared by 3 bases and J by 0 bases, with 4 bases of the junction left unmatched. Germline-derived CDR1 and CDR2 are SEHNR and FQNEAQ (reference sequence). The CDR3 DNA reads TGTGCCAGCAGCTTGACAGGGGCCAGCTCCTACGAGCAGTACTTC. This gives the protein CASSLTGASSYEQYF.

V is TRBV5-1 and J is TRBJ1-4; a weak D match, TRBD1 (6 bases). Between the trimmed V and J ends, which lost 3 bases and 3 bases, there was a span of 9 bases. Germline CDR1 SGHRS, CDR2 YFSETQ. The CDR3 length is 14 residues. CDR3 loop: CASSSGAANEKLFF. The CDR3 DNA reads TGCGCCAGCAGCTCAGGGGCGGCTAATGAAAAACTGTTTTTT.

This clone was counted many times. The genes are TRBV5-4 and TRBJ1-2, with D perhaps TRBD1 (5 bases). Germline V CDR1 and CDR2: SGHNT, YYREEE (reference sequence). The V gene lost 0 bases and the J gene lost 4 bases, with 7 bases spanning the gap. CDR3 length equals 13 residues. As DNA, the CDR3 is TGTGCCAGCAGCTTGGGACAGCTCTATGGCTACACCTTC. Translation gives CASSLGQLYGYTF.

A remark on this clone: At one end, the junction sequence differs from germline, possibly due to a read error. V gene TRBV7-7 combines with J gene TRBJ2-5, with D maybe TRBD1 (6 bases). Germline V gene data show CDR1 as SSHAT and CDR2 as FNYEAQ (reference sequence). The CDR3 loop spans 15 amino acids. CDR3 DNA sequence: TGTGCTAGCAGCTTAGGCCCCCAGGGGACAGAGACCCAGTACTTC. Translation gives CASSLGPQGTETQYF.

This sequence joins TRBV27 and TRBJ1-2; D remains ambiguous. The CDR3 runs to 17 residues. With 0 bases removed from V and 7 bases from J, the gap between germline ends came to 21 bases. Germline V gene data show CDR1 as MNHEY and CDR2 as SMNVEV (reference sequence). The CDR3 nucleotides are TGTGCCAGCAGTTTATCGTCTTGGGCCGTTTATCGGTCTGGCTACACCTTC. As protein: CASSLSSWAVYRSGYTF.

The chain joins TRBV19 to TRBJ2-1; 7 bases map to TRBD1. This CDR3 is built from 15 residues. The J segment lost 4 bases and the V segment lost 1 base, leaving 4 bases of the junction unmatched. Germline lookup yields CDR1 LNHDA and CDR2 SQIVND (reference sequence). The CDR3 here is CASSIAGQLYNEQFF. CDR3 DNA sequence: TGTGCCAGTAGTATAGCGGGACAGCTTTACAATGAGCAGTTCTTC. Together with reference TRBV19 and TRBJ2-1, the CDR3 gives the full variable domain: DGGITQSPKYLFRKEGQNVTLSCEQNLNHDAMYWYRQDPGQGLRLIYYSQIVNDFQKGDIAEGYSVSREKKESFPLTVTSAQKNPTAFYLCASSIAGQLYNEQFFGPGTRLTVL.

The chain joins TRBV11-2 to TRBJ2-5; 7 bases map to TRBD2. This CDR3 is 15 amino acids long. With V trimmed by 1 base and J by 0 bases, 2 bases remained unmatched. Germline values: CDR1 SGHAT, CDR2 FQNNGV. CDR3 coding DNA: TGTGCCAGCAGCTTAGCGGGGGGTTACCAAGAGACCCAGTACTTC. Translated: CASSLAGGYQETQYF.

The chain carries TRBV7-2 and TRBJ2-3; 7 bases fit TRBD2. This CDR3 has 16 residues. Germline V lookup: CDR1 SGHTA, CDR2 FQGNSA. Unmatched junction bases numbered 9, after V lost 1 base and J lost 5 bases. The DNA of the CDR3 is TGTGCCAGCAGCTTAGTGGCAAGCGGGGTTATAGATACGCAGTATTTT. It yields the protein CASSLVASGVIDTQYF.

The rearrangement joins TRBV30 to TRBJ1-2, with D perhaps TRBD1 (5 bases). V gave up 0 bases and J gave up 5 bases, with 13 bases separating them. The CDR3 has 14 residues. Germline V lookup: CDR1 GTSNPN, CDR2 SVGIG (reference sequence). The CDR3 sequence: CAWSVDAGPYGYTF. CDR3 in DNA: TGTGCCTGGAGTGTAGATGCAGGGCCTTATGGCTACACCTTC.

The rearrangement links TRBV6-1 to TRBJ2-6; D gene ambiguous. CDR1 is MNHNS, CDR2 SASEGT, per germline. The V end lost 3 bases, the J end lost 0 bases, and 9 bases lay between the germline ends. CDR3 length: 16 amino acids. The CDR3 is CASSEADSSGANVLTF. DNA of the CDR3: TGTGCCAGCAGTGAGGCGGATTCCTCTGGGGCCAACGTCCTGACTTTC.

This clone was observed once. This chain links TRBV6-5 with TRBJ1-5; possibly TRBD1 for D (5 bases). The CDR3 has 15 amino acids. V lost 5 bases to trimming and J lost 1 base, with 12 bases between them. CDR1 MNHEY and CDR2 SVGAGI come from the germline V gene. This chain's CDR3 is CASSRRRGSNQPQHF. The CDR3 DNA sequence: TGTGCCAGCAGTCGTCGGAGGGGAAGCAATCAGCCCCAGCATTTT.

This clone was counted once. The genes are TRBV5-6 and TRBJ1-1, with 9 bases fitting TRBD1. Germline V gives CDR1 SGHDT, CDR2 YYEEEE. V lost 0 bases and J lost 5; bases outside the gene matches: 5. The CDR3 covers 15 residues. The CDR3 nucleotides read TGTGCCAGCAGCTTGGGTTACGGACAGGGGACTGAAGCTTTCTTT. Its translation is CASSLGYGQGTEAFF.